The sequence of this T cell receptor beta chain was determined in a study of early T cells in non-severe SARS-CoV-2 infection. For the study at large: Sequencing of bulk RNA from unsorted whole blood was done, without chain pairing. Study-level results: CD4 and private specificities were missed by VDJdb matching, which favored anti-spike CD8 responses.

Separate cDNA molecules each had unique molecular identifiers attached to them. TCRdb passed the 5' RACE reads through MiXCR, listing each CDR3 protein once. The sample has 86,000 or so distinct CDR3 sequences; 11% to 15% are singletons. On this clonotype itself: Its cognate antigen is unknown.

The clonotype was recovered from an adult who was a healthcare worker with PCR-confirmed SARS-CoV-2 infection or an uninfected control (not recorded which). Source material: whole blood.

CDR3 region: CAISESLNARPETQYF. CDR3 sequence (DNA): TGTGCCATCAGTGAGTCTCTTAACGCCAGACCCGAGACCCAGTACTTC. This chain links TRBV10-3 with TRBJ2-5; no clear D gene. Deletions cut 0 bases from V and 5 bases from J, with 16 bases between. Germline loops: CDR1 ENHRY, CDR2 SYGVKD. CDR3 length: 16 amino acids.